This T cell receptor (beta chain) was documented in a study of CD8+ T cells in alopecia areata. Findings of the study overall: Clonality was higher in lesional than normal scalp, especially in alopecia totalis/universalis.

The junction had 5 bases not matched to a gene; V was cut back by 4 bases and J by 1 base. The germline gives CDR1 ENHRY, CDR2 SYGVKD. The CDR3 runs 17 residues. Regarding this clone: Its antigen is unknown.

Starting from PBMCs, sorting isolated CD4+ and CD8+ T cells. Extraction of RNA preceded its reverse transcription into cDNA, which served as the sequencing template. Data came from immunoSEQ multiplex PCR; TCRdb stores just in-frame clones and leaves some out. The table has some 170,000 clones, around 71% seen once; the top ten hold 9.5% to 12%. V and J are TRBV10-3 and TRBJ2-6, with 9 bases identical to TRBD2. This material consisted of CD8+ T cells sorted from blood, taken at week 0. The sequence came from a human donor with alopecia areata. CDR3 nucleotide sequence: TGTGCCATCAGTGCTAGCGGGGACTTATCTGGGGCCAACGTCCTGACTTTC. Encoded protein: CAISASGDLSGANVLTF.